The following is a TCR beta chain sequence with its context. Its target is not known. This record belongs to a study of blood T cells in healthy people across ages. It was with a sample-barcoded 5' primer and a J-beta primer mix that a second PCR of roughly 7 to 12 cycles was run. CDR3-containing paired-end reads numbering at least 2.5 million came from each sample. Using its own MiXCR run on the 5' RACE reads, TCRdb lists one record per CDR3 protein. This sample carries approximately 800,000 distinct CDR3 sequences, about 53% of them seen once, and the ten largest clones take approximately 40%. Study-level points and caveats: Naive CD4+ cell counts and diversity both ran higher in long-lived than in aged donors. It was found that TCR beta diversity correlated strongly with the percentage of naive T cells.

Germline loops: CDR1 SNHLY, CDR2 FYNNEI. The length of the CDR3 is 13 residues. V was cut by 4 bases and J by 2 bases, with 8 bases left in between. The genes are TRBV2 and TRBJ1-1; D ambiguous. The material sequenced was blood. The receptor comes from an elderly man in good health. The CDR3 region is CASSGSDNTEAFF. The DNA for the CDR3 is TGTGCCAGCAGTGGGAGTGACAACACTGAAGCTTTCTTT.